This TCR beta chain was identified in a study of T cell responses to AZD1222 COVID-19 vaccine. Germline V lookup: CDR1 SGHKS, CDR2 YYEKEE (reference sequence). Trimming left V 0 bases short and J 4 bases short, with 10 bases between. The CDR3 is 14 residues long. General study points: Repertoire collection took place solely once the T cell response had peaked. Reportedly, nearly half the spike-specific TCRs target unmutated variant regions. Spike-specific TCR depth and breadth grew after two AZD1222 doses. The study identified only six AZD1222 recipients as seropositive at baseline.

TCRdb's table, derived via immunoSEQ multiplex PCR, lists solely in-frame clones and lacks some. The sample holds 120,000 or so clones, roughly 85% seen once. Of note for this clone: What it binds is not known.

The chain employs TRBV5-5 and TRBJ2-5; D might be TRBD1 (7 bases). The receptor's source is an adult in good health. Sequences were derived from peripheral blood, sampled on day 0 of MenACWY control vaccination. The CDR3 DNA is TGTGCCAGCAGCTTGGGACAGGGAGGAGAGACCCAGTACTTC. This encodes CASSLGQGGETQYF.